This T cell receptor (beta chain) was sequenced during a study of post-analysis software for immune sequencing data. The TCR beta cDNA libraries contained unique molecular identifiers. MiXCR was run by TCRdb on the PCR reads, yielding one entry per CDR3 protein. The sample consists of more than 500,000 distinct CDR3 sequences, roughly 34% of them appearing once. General study results and limits: Patients carried roughly 5 TRBV segments more frequently than controls did, and TRBV5-6, TRBV5-1 and TRBV20-1 were among them. Those with multiple sclerosis, the patient group, showed significantly lower normalized Chao1 diversity than controls. With F measure, samples from one preparation batch clustered together strongly.

V lost 6 bases to trimming and J lost 7 bases; unmatched junction nucleotides: 0. The germline V gene has CDR1 DFQATT and CDR2 SNEGSKA (reference sequence). There are 10 residues in the CDR3. As to this clonotype: Its antigen is not identified.

This rearrangement joins TRBV20-1 to TRBJ1-2, with 9 bases aligning to TRBD1. The receptor's source is a girl between 2 and 17 years old with multiple sclerosis. Sequencing was carried out using blood. This CDR3 is CSAGQGGYTF. The CDR3 coding sequence is TGCAGTGCGGGACAGGGTGGCTACACCTTC.